This section outlines one T cell receptor (beta chain) sequence together with its context. This sample is drawn from a study of blood T cell repertoires in COVID-19. Across the whole study: Samples representing acute and convalescent COVID-19 were sourced from the United States, Italy and Spain. T cells, B-cell-depleted T cells, or PBMCs provided the cDNA or gDNA that served as material.

Original handling: Amplified reference gene primers provided the basis for estimating nucleated cell counts. The data were produced by immunoSEQ multiplex PCR, yet TCRdb's version contains in-frame clones alone and is incomplete. Clone size and V and J calls were adopted from that table, with D and trimming inferred from the DNA. The data contain approximately 270,000 clones, roughly 86% of them singletons. The sample comprised peripheral blood. This clonotype was sampled from a man between 35 and 55 years old with active or convalescent COVID-19.

The DNA of the CDR3 is TGTGCCAGTAGTACTACGGGACAGCTCTATGGCTACACCTTC. This sequence encodes CASSTTGQLYGYTF. The chain has TRBV19 and TRBJ1-2; the match to TRBD1 covers 7 bases. The V gene end was trimmed by 4 bases and the J gene end by 4 bases; junction bases not matched to a gene: 6. This CDR3 comprises 14 residues. CDR1 is LNHDA, CDR2 SQIVND, per germline (reference sequence).